The 15 T cell receptor beta chains given below trace back to one sample, sequenced in a study of blood T cell repertoires in COVID-19. Assay: immunoSEQ multiplex PCR; the TCRdb copy retains only in-frame clones and omits some. This table has tens of thousands of clones, 80% to 90% appearing once. Sequencing was done on a sample of peripheral blood. Every receptor here comes from a man aged 40-49 years with acute or convalescent COVID-19.

The CDR3 loop reads CASSPDMLLANTEAFF. The CDR3 DNA follows: TGCGCCAGCAGCCCGGATATGCTCTTAGCAAACACTGAAGCTTTCTTT. This rearrangement joins TRBV5-1 to TRBJ1-1, with D unclear. Deletions cut 4 bases from V and 2 bases from J, with 18 bases between. The germline V gene encodes CDR1 SGHRS and CDR2 YFSETQ. The CDR3 consists of 16 residues.

This clone has only a few counts. V gene TRBV5-1 combines with J gene TRBJ1-6, with D possibly being TRBD1 (6 bases). Germline CDR1 reads SGHRS; CDR2 reads YFSETQ. V lost 3 bases to trimming and J lost 6 bases, with 16 bases between them. The CDR3 consists of 16 residues. The chain's CDR3 is CASSSLEAGVNSPLHF. CDR3 bases: TGCGCCAGCAGCTCCCTGGAGGCAGGGGTTAATTCACCCCTCCACTTT.

CDR3: CASSSDRGHEQYF. CDR3 sequence (DNA): TGCGCCAGCAGCTCCGACAGGGGGCACGAGCAGTACTTC. The chain has TRBV5-1 and TRBJ2-7; TRBD1 aligns across 10 bases. CDR3 length: 13 amino acids. J lost 5 bases, V lost 3 bases, and 2 bases had no gene match. Germline V lookup: CDR1 SGHRS, CDR2 YFSETQ.

The rearrangement uses TRBV6-2 or TRBV6-3 and TRBJ2-5; 9 bases align to TRBD2. This CDR3 is 17 amino acids long. V lost 4 bases, J lost 1 base, and 10 bases stayed unmatched. Germline assignment: CDR1 MNHEY and CDR2 SVGEGT. CDR3 loop: CASSSFLTSGRQETQYF. DNA for the CDR3: TGTGCCAGCAGTTCCTTTCTGACTAGCGGACGCCAAGAGACCCAGTACTTC.

V and J are TRBV19 and TRBJ2-7, with D possibly being TRBD1 (5 bases). CDR3 length: 13 amino acids. The germline V gene has CDR1 LNHDA and CDR2 SQIVND (reference sequence). The V gene lost 0 bases and the J gene lost 5 bases, with 8 bases spanning the gap. CDR3 DNA sequence: TGTGCCAGTAGTATAGACAGGGCCCACGAGCAGTACTTC. As protein: CASSIDRAHEQYF.

This chain uses TRBV4-2 with TRBJ2-5; D perhaps matches TRBD2 (7 bases). With 0 bases removed from V and 2 bases from J, the gap between germline ends came to 13 bases. Germline loops: CDR1 LGHNA, CDR2 YNFKEQ. This CDR3 is 16 amino acids long. In DNA, the CDR3 is TGTGCCAGCAGCCAAGATTGGCGGGGGCGGCAAGAGACCCAGTACTTC. This codes for CASSQDWRGRQETQYF.

This chain links TRBV9 with TRBJ1-1, with D tentatively TRBD1 (5 bases). Trimming cost V 1 base and J 5 bases, with 18 bases left between them. This CDR3 contains 16 residues. Germline V gene data show CDR1 as SGDLS and CDR2 as YYNGEE. The CDR3 region has the DNA TGTGCCAGCAGCGTACAACCGCCGGGGGTGGGTACTGAAGCTTTCTTT. It is translated as CASSVQPPGVGTEAFF.

In its sample, this clone was seen once. The V gene is TRBV6-5, the J gene TRBJ2-5; TRBD1 matches 8 bases. Germline V gene data show CDR1 as MNHEY and CDR2 as SVGAGI. This CDR3 has 13 residues. Unmatched junction bases numbered 3, after V lost 6 bases and J lost 3 bases. The CDR3 spells CASSLDREETQYF. In DNA form, the CDR3 reads TGTGCCAGCAGCCTGGACAGGGAAGAGACCCAGTACTTC.

The chain has TRBV5-1 and TRBJ1-2; D gene uncertain. CDR1 and CDR2 from the germline V gene are SGHRS and YFSETQ. The CDR3 extends over 13 amino acids. Trimming took 3 bases from V and 8 from J, leaving 14 bases between them. This CDR3 reads CASSWGGTLGYTF. Written as DNA, the CDR3 is TGCGCCAGCAGCTGGGGAGGCACGCTGGGCTACACCTTC. Filled out from reference TRBV5-1 and TRBJ1-2, the complete variable domain reads KAGVTQTPRYLIKTRGQQVTLSCSPISGHRSVSWYQQTPGQGLQFLFEYFSETQRNKGNFPGRFSGRQFSNSRSEMNVSTLELGDSALYLCASSWGGTLGYTFGSGTRLTVV.

V and J are TRBV11-2 and TRBJ2-3; 10 nucleotides match TRBD1. Germline CDR1 is SGHAT and CDR2 is FQNNGV. The trim removed 3 bases at V and 6 bases at J, leaving 6 bases unmatched. This CDR3 is built from 15 residues. The CDR3 DNA sequence: TGTGCCAGCAGCTTTCGCGACAGGGGGCCGGATACGCAGTATTTT. Translation: CASSFRDRGPDTQYF. The full variable domain, in which reference TRBV11-2 and TRBJ2-3 provide the parts outside the CDR3, is EAGVAQSPRYKIIEKRQSVAFWCNPISGHATLYWYQQILGQGPKLLIQFQNNGVVDDSQLPKDRFSAERLKGVDSTLKIQPAKLEDSAVYLCASSFRDRGPDTQYFGPGTRLTVL.

V usage is TRBV12-5 and J usage is TRBJ1-2, with a tentative D call TRBD1 (6 bases). CDR1 is LGHNT, CDR2 FRNRAP, per germline. This CDR3 is 14 amino acids long. Trimming removed 2 bases from V and 4 bases from J, with 11 bases in between. CDR3: CASGLSARGYGYTF. In DNA form, the CDR3 reads TGTGCTAGTGGTTTGAGTGCCAGGGGCTATGGCTACACCTTC.

The J gene is TRBJ1-2, the V gene TRBV27; a weak D match, TRBD1 (5 bases). The V end lost 2 bases, the J end lost 4 bases, and 14 bases lay between the germline ends. The CDR3 has 15 amino acids. Germline CDR1 is MNHEY and CDR2 is SMNVEV (reference sequence). The DNA of the CDR3 is TGTGCCAGCAGTTTAAACAGGAATGGCCTCTATGGCTACACCTTC. As protein: CASSLNRNGLYGYTF.

A single count supports this clone. The chain employs TRBV5-1 and TRBJ2-1; D might be TRBD2 (5 bases). This CDR3 is 13 amino acids long. V lost 7 bases to trimming and J lost 8 bases, with 16 bases between them. CDR1 and CDR2 (germline): SGHRS, YFSETQ. CDR3 in DNA: TGCGCCAGCTGGCGAGGGAGTGGGGATGAGCAGTTCTTC. This codes for CASWRGSGDEQFF.

To note about this clone: One end of the junction is discordant with germline, which a read error may explain. The chain combines TRBV2 with TRBJ1-5; D not certain. The CDR3 is 13 amino acids. CDR1 is SNHLY and CDR2 is FYNNEI in the germline V gene. The CDR3 loop reads CASNERSSQPQHF. The CDR3 DNA reads TGTGCCAGCAATGAACGGTCGAGTCAGCCCCAGCATTTT. Based on the CDR3 plus reference TRBV2 and TRBJ1-5, the full variable domain is EPEVTQTPSHQVTQMGQEVILRCVPISNHLYFYWYRQILGQKVEFLVSFYNNEISEKSEIFDDQFSVERPDGSNFTLKIRSTKLEDSAMYFCASNERSSQPQHFGDGTRLSIL.

This sequence joins TRBV4-2 and TRBJ1-2; TRBD1 aligns across 7 bases. From germline, CDR1 is LGHNA and CDR2 YNFKEQ. This CDR3 contains 13 residues. After removal of 3 bases from V and 9 bases from J, the junction contained 7 bases not matched to a gene. The CDR3 spells CASSQGGQARYTF. The CDR3 DNA follows: TGTGCCAGCAGCCAGGGCGGACAGGCCCGCTACACCTTC.